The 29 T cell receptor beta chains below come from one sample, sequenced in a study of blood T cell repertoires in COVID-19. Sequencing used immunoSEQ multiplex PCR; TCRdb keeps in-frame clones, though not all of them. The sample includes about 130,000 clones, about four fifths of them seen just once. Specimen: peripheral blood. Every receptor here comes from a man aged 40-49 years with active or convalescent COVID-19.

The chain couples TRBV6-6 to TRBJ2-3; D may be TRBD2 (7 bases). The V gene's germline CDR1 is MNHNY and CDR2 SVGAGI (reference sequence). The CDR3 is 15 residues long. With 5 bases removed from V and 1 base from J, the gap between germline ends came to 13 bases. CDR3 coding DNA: TGTGCCAGCAGTCTCGGGGGGCGGGGCACAGATACGCAGTATTTT. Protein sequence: CASSLGGRGTDTQYF.

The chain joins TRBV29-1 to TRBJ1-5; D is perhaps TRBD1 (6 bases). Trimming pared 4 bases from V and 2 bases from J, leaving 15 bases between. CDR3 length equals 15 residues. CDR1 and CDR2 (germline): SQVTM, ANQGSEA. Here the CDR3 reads CSVASDKGGNQPQHF. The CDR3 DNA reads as TGCAGCGTTGCTTCGGACAAGGGGGGCAATCAGCCCCAGCATTTT.

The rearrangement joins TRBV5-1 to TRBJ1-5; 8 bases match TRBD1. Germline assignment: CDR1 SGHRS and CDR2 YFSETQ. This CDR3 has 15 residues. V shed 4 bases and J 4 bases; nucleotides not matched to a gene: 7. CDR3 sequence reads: CASSQGQGLNQPQHF. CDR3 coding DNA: TGCGCCAGCAGCCAAGGACAGGGTTTAAATCAGCCCCAGCATTTT.

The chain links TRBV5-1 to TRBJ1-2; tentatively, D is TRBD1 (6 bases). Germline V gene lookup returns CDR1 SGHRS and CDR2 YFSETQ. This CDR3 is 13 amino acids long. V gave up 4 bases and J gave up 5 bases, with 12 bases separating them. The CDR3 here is CASSALQGYGYTF. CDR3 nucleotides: TGCGCCAGCAGCGCTTTACAGGGTTATGGCTACACCTTC.

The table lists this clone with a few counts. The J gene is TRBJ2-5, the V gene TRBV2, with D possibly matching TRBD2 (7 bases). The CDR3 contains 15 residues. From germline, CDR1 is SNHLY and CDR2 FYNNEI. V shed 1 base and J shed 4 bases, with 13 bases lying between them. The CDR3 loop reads CASSEGQGRGETQYF. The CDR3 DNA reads TGTGCCAGCAGTGAAGGTCAGGGGAGGGGAGAGACCCAGTACTTC.

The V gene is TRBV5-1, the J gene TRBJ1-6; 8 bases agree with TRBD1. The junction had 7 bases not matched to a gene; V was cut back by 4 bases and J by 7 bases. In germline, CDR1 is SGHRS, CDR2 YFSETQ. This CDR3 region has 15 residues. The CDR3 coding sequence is TGCGCCAGCAGCATGTCGGGACAGGTCAATTCACCCCTCCACTTT. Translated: CASSMSGQVNSPLHF.

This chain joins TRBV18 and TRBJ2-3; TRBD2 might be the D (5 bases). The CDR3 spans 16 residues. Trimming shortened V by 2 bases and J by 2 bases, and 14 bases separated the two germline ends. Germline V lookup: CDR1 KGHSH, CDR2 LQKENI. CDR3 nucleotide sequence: TGTGCCAGCTCACCAACCCCCGGGGTTGACACAGATACGCAGTATTTT. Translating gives CASSPTPGVDTDTQYF.

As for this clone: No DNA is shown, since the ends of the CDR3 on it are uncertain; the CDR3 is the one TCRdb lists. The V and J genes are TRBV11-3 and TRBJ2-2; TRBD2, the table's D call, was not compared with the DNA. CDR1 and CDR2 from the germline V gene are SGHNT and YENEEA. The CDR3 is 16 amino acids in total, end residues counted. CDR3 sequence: CASSQRARRTPGSCFF.

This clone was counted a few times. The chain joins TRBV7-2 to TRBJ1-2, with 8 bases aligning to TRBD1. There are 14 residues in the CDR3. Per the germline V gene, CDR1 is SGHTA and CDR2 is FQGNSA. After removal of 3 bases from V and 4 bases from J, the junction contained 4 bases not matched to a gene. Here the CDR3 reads CASSFGTGLYGYTF. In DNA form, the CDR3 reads TGTGCCAGCAGCTTTGGGACAGGACTCTATGGCTACACCTTC.

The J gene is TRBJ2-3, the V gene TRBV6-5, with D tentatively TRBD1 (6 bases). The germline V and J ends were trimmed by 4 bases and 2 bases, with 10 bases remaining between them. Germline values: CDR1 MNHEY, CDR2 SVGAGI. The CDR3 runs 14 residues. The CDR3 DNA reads TGTGCCAGCAGTTCGACAGGAGTCACAGATACGCAGTATTTT. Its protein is CASSSTGVTDTQYF.

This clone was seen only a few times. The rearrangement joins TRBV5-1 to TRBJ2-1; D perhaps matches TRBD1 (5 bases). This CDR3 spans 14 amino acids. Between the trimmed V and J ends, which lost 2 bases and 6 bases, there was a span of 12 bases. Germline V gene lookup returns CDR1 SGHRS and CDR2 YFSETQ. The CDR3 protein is CASSLYPGLNEQFF. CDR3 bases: TGCGCCAGCAGCTTATATCCAGGGCTCAATGAGCAGTTCTTC.

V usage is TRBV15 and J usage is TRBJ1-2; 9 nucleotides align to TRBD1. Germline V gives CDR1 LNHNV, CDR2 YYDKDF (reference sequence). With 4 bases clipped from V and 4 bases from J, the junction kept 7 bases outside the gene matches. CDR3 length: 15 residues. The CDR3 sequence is CATSMNRGPGYGYTF. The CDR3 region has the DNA TGTGCCACCAGCATGAACAGGGGGCCCGGCTATGGCTACACCTTC. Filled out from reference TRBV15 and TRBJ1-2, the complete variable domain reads DAMVIQNPRYQVTQFGKPVTLSCSQTLNHNVMYWYQQKSSQAPKLLFHYYDKDFNNEADTPDNFQSRRPNTSFCFLDIRSPGLGDTAMYLCATSMNRGPGYGYTFGSGTRLTVV.

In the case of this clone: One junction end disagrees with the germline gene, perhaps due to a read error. The CDR3 DNA is TGTGCCAGTAGAATAGGGAGGGTTGGCCGTAGGGACACTGAAGCTTTCTTT. Its protein product is CASRIGRVGRRDTEAFF. This chain uses TRBV19 with TRBJ1-1; D is unclear. The CDR3 extends over 17 amino acids. Per germline, CDR1 LNHDA and CDR2 SQIVND (reference sequence).

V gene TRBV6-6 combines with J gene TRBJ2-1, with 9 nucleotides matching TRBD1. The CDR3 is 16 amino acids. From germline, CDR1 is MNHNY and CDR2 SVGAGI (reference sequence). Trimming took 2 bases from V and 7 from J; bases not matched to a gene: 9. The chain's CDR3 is CASSYPPGQGWNEQFF. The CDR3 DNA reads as TGTGCCAGCAGTTACCCGCCGGGACAGGGATGGAATGAGCAGTTCTTC.

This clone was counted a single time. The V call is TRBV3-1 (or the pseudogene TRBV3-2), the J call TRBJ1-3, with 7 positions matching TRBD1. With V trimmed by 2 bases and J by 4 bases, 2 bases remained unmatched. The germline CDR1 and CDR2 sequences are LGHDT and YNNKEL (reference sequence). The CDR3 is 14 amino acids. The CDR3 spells CASSQTGVGNTIYF. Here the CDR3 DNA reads TGTGCCAGCAGCCAAACAGGGGTCGGAAACACCATATATTTT.

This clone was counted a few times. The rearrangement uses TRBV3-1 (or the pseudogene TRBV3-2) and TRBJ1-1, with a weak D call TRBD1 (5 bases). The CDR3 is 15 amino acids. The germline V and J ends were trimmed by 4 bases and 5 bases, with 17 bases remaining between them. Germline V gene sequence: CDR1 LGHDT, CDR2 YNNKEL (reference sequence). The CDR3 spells CASSRGLLGGTEAFF. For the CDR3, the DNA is TGTGCCAGCAGCCGGGGACTTCTAGGAGGGACTGAAGCTTTCTTT.

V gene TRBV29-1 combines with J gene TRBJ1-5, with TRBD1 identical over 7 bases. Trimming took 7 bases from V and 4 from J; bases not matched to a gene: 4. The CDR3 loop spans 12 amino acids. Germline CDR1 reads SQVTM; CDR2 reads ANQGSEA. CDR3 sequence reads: CSDDRVNQPQHF. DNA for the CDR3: TGCAGCGACGACAGGGTTAATCAGCCCCAGCATTTT.

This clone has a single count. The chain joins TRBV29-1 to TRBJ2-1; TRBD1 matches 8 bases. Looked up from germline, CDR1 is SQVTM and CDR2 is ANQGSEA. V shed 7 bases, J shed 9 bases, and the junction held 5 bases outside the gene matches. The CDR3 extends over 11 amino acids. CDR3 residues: CSGQGAIEQFF. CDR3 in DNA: TGCAGCGGTCAGGGGGCAATTGAGCAGTTCTTC.

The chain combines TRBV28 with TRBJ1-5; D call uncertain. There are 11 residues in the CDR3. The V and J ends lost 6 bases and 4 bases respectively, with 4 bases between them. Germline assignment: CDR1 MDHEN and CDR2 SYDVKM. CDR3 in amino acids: CASRSNQPQHF. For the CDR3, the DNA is TGTGCCAGCAGGTCAAATCAGCCCCAGCATTTT.

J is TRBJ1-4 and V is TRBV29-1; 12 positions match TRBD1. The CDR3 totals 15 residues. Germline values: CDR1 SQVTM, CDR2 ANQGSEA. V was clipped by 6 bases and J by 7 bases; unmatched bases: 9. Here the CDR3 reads CSVRDRGQFGEKLFF. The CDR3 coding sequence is TGCAGCGTCCGGGACAGGGGGCAATTTGGTGAAAAACTGTTTTTT.

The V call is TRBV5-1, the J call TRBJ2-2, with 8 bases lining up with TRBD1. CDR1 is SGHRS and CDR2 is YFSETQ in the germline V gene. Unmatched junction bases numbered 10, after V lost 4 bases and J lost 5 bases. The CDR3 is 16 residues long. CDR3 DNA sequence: TGCGCCAGCAGCACTGGACAGGGTGGGGCGACCGGGGAGCTGTTTTTT. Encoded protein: CASSTGQGGATGELFF.

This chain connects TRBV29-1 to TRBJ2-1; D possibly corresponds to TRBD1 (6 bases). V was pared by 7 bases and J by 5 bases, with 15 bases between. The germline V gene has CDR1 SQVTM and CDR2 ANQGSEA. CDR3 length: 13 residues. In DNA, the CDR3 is TGCAGCGGGGCACAGGGCGCCGACAATGAGCAGTTCTTC. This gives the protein CSGAQGADNEQFF.

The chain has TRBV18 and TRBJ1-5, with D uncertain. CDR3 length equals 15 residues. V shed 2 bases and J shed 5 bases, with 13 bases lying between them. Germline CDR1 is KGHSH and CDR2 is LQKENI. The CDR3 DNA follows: TGTGCCAGCTCACCAACTGCGCCCCCCTATCAGCCCCAGCATTTT. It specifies CASSPTAPPYQPQHF.

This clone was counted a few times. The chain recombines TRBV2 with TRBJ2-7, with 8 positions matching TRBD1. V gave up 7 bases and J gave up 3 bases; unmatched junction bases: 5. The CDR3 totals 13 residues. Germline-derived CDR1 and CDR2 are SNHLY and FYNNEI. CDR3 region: CASKWTGYYEQYF. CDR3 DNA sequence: TGTGCCAGCAAATGGACAGGGTACTACGAGCAGTACTTC.

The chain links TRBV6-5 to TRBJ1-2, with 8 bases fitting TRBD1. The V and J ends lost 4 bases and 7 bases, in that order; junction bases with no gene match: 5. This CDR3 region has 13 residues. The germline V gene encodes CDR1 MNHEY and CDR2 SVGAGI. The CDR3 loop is CASSSGTGSGYTF. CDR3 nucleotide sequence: TGTGCCAGCAGTTCCGGGACAGGTTCTGGCTACACCTTC.

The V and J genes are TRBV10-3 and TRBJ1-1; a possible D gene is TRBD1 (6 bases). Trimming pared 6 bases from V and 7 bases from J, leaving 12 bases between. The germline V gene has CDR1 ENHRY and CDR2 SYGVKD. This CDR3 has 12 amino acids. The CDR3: CAIRPEQGEAFF. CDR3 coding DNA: TGTGCCATCAGGCCCGAACAGGGTGAAGCTTTCTTT.

CDR3 coding DNA: TGTGCCAGCAGCCTACCCGTGGGAGGGTACGAGCAGTACTTC. As protein: CASSLPVGGYEQYF. The rearrangement links TRBV5-6 to TRBJ2-7; 7 nucleotides line up with TRBD2. The CDR3 is made up of 14 amino acids. Germline CDR1 and CDR2: SGHDT and YYEEEE. Unmatched junction bases numbered 8, after V lost 4 bases and J lost 4 bases.

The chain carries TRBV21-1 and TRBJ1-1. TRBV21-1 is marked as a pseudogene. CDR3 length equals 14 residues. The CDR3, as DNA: TGTGCCAGCAGCACGATAAGAGGGTGTCCTGAAGCTTTCTTT. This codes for CASSTIRGCPEAFF.

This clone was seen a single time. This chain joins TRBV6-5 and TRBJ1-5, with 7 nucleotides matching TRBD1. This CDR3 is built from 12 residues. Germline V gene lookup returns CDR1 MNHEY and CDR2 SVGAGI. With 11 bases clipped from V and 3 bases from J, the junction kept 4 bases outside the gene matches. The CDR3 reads CAGGTDNQPQHF. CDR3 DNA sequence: TGTGCCGGCGGGACAGACAATCAGCCCCAGCATTTT.